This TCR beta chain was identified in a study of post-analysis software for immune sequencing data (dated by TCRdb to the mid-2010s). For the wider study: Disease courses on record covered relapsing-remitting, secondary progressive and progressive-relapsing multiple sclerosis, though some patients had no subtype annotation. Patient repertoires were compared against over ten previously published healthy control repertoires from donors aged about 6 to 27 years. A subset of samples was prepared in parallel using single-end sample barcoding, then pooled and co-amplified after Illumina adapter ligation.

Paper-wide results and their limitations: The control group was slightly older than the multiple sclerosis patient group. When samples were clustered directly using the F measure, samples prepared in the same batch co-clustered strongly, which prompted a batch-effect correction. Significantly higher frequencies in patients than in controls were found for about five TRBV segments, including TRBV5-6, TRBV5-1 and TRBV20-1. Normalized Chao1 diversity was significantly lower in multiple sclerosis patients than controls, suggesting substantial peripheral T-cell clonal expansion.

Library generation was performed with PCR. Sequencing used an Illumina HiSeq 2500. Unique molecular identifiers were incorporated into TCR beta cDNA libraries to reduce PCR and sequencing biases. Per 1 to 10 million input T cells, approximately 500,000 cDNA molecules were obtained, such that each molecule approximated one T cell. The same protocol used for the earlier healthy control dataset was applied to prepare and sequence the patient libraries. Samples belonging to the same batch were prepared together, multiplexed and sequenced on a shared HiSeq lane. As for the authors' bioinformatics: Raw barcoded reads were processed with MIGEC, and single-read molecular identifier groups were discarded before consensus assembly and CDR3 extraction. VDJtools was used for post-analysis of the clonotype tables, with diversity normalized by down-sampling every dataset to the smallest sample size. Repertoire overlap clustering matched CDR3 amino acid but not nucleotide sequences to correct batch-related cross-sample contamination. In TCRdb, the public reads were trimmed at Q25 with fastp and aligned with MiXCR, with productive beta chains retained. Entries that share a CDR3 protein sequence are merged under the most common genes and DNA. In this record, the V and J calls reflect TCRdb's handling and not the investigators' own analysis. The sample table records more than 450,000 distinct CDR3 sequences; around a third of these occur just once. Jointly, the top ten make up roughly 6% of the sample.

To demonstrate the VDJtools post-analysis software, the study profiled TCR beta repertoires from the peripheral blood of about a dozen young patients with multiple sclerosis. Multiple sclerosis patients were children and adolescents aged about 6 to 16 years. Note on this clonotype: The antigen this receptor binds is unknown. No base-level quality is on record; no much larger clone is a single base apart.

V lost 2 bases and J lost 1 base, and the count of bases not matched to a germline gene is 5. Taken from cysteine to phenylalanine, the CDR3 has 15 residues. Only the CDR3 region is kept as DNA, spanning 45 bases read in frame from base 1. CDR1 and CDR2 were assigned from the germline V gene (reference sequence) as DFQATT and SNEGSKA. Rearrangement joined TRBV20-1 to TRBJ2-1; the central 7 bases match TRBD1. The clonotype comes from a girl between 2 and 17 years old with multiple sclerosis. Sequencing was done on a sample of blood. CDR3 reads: CSARLGGRSYNEQFF. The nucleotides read TGCAGTGCTAGATTAGGGGGCCGGTCCTACAATGAGCAGTTCTTC.